The 2 T cell receptor beta chains below were found in one sample sequenced in a study of human T cells and chemical hapten exposure. Stated time point: pre-sensitization, week 0. Documented treatment: therapeutic diphenylcyclopropenone sensitization with weekly scalp DPC. TCRdb passed the RACE reads through MiXCR, listing each CDR3 protein once. The data show roughly 250,000 distinct CDR3 sequences, 7% to 10% seen once. The sample here was whole blood, taken in connection with sensitization to the hapten diphenylcyclopropenone (DPC). These receptors all stem from a middle-aged woman with alopecia areata. Some clones in this sample may be carry-over from other donors' samples.

V usage is TRBV18 and J usage is TRBJ2-2; no clear D gene. The V gene lost 3 bases and the J gene lost 6 bases, with 8 bases spanning the gap. Looked up from germline, CDR1 is KGHSH and CDR2 is LQKENI. The CDR3 contains 13 residues. The CDR3 region is CASSPLSAGELFF. Written as DNA, the CDR3 is TGTGCCAGCTCACCTCTGTCCGCCGGGGAGCTGTTTTTT.

The V gene is TRBV6-6, the J gene TRBJ2-7; D might be TRBD2 (6 bases). Germline CDR1 is MNHNY and CDR2 is SVGAGI (reference sequence). The CDR3 contains 14 residues. Trimming pared 7 bases from V and 0 bases from J, leaving 13 bases between. CDR3 amino acids: CASTNGGVSYEQYF. DNA for the CDR3: TGTGCCAGCACCAACGGCGGGGTCTCCTACGAGCAGTACTTC.